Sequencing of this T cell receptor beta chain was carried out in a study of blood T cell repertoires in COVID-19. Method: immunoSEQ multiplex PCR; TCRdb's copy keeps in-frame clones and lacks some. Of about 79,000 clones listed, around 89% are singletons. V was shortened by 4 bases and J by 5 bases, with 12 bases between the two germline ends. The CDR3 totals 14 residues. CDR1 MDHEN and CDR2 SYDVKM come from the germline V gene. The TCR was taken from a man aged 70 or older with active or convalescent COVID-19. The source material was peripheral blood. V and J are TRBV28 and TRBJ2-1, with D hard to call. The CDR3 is CASSSAGSHNEQFF. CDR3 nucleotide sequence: TGTGCCAGCAGTTCCGCCGGGTCCCACAATGAGCAGTTCTTC.